This is a list of T cell receptor beta chains from one sample in a study of cytomegalovirus exposure and HLA in healthy donors. Only in-frame clones appear in the TCRdb table, and some are missing; sequencing was by immunoSEQ multiplex PCR. Of tens of thousands of clones listed, just over 75% are singletons. Sample: PBMCs. These receptors came from a man between 45 and 60 years old in good health and CMV-seronegative. CDR3s include the opening cysteine and the closing phenylalanine or tryptophan. A D gene is named only where the DNA matches it firmly. Some rows mark clone size as missing; the rest say once, few, many or name a class of expanded clone.

D gene	J gene	V gene	CDR3 length	clone size	CDR3 protein	CDR3 DNA
.	TRBJ1-5	TRBV7-9	14	.	CASSSDTSNQPQHF	TGTGCCAGCAGCTCCGACACTAGCAATCAGCCCCAGCATTTT
.	TRBJ1-6	TRBV4-2	14	.	CASSRAGTDSPLHF	TGTGCCAGCAGCCGGGCAGGAACGGATTCACCCCTCCACTTT
.	TRBJ1-2	TRBV5-4	15	.	CASSFRDSAPNGYTF	TGTGCCAGCAGCTTCCGAGACAGCGCCCCCAATGGCTACACCTTC
TRBD2	TRBJ2-2	TRBV27	14	.	CASRTSGANGELFF	TGTGCCAGCCGGACTAGCGGGGCTAACGGGGAGCTGTTTTTT
.	TRBJ1-4	TRBV15	16	once	CATSRDLYLDREKLFF	TGTGCCACCAGCAGAGATCTATATTTGGACAGAGAAAAACTGTTTTTT
TRBD1	TRBJ1-4	TRBV5-1	18	.	CASSARDRAIATNEKLFF	TGCGCCAGCAGCGCCCGGGACAGGGCGATTGCAACTAATGAAAAACTGTTTTTT
.	TRBJ2-2	TRBV29-1	13	.	CSSTSSVTGELFF	TGCAGCTCCACTAGCTCGGTCACCGGGGAGCTGTTTTTT
.	TRBJ1-1	TRBV14	16	.	CSTNSLRAGANTEAFF	TGTTCTACTAACAGTCTCCGTGCGGGGGCGAACACTGAAGCTTTCTTT
TRBD1	TRBJ1-1	TRBV6-5	14	.	CASSDRGGITEAFF	TGTGCCAGCAGTGACAGGGGTGGTATCACTGAAGCTTTCTTT
.	TRBJ1-5	TRBV4-3	13	.	CASSQVSGRPQHF	TGCGCCAGCAGCCAAGTTTCGGGTCGGCCCCAGCATTTT
TRBD1	TRBJ1-2	TRBV6-5	15	.	CASSRRGDRAYGYTF	TGTGCCAGCAGTCGCCGGGGGGACAGGGCCTATGGCTACACCTTC
.	TRBJ2-5	TRBV5-1	13	.	CASSLAQGGTQYF	TGCGCCAGCAGCTTGGCCCAGGGTGGGACCCAGTACTTC
.	TRBJ2-7	TRBV7-9	14	.	CASSSTGYYDEQYF	TGTGCCAGCAGCTCTACAGGGTACTACGACGAGCAGTACTTC
.	TRBJ1-2	TRBV4-3	15	.	CASSQAVLGGYGYTF	TGCGCCAGCAGCCAAGCAGTATTAGGGGGCTATGGCTACACCTTC
.	TRBJ2-7	TRBV20-1	11	.	CSARPVGEQYF	TGCAGTGCTAGACCGGTTGGCGAGCAGTACTTC
.	TRBJ1-1	TRBV7-9	12	.	CSSSLVGTEAFF	TGTTCCAGCAGCTTAGTCGGGACTGAAGCTTTCTTT
TRBD1	TRBJ1-1	TRBV11-2	13	.	CASSPRQGREAFF	TGTGCCAGCAGCCCAAGACAGGGAAGGGAAGCTTTCTTT
.	TRBJ2-7	TRBV30	12	.	CAWKGSSYEQYF	TGTGCCTGGAAAGGGAGCTCCTACGAGCAGTACTTC
.	TRBJ2-1	TRBV7-6	11	.	CASTKSAGQFF	TGTGCCAGCACTAAATCAGCAGGGCAGTTCTTC
TRBD2	TRBJ2-2	TRBV30	14	.	CARKAGVDTGELFF	TGTGCCAGAAAAGCGGGAGTCGATACCGGGGAGCTGTTTTTT
.	TRBJ2-3	TRBV5-1	13	.	CASSRVFLDTQYF	TGCGCCAGCAGCCGGGTATTTTTGGATACGCAGTATTTT
.	TRBJ1-6	TRBV6-5	14	few	CASRIRGRNSPLHF	TGTGCCAGCCGGATCAGGGGTAGGAATTCACCCCTCCACTTT
TRBD1	TRBJ1-4	TRBV5-1	15	.	CASSLAGTVNEKLFF	TGCGCCAGCAGCTTGGCCGGGACAGTTAATGAAAAACTGTTTTTT
.	TRBJ2-1	TRBV27	15	.	CASSFGGSYYNEQFF	TGTGCCAGCAGTTTTGGCGGCTCCTACTACAATGAGCAGTTCTTC
TRBD2	TRBJ2-5	TRBV9	14	.	CASSDLAGGETQYF	TGTGCCAGCAGCGATCTAGCGGGAGGCGAGACCCAGTACTTC
.	TRBJ1-2	TRBV19	15	.	CASSSNLDRIYGYTF	TGTGCCAGTAGTAGTAACCTCGACAGGATCTATGGCTACACCTTC
.	TRBJ1-5	TRBV10-1	15	few	CASSELQGFNQPQHF	TGCGCCAGCAGTGAGTTGCAGGGATTCAATCAGCCCCAGCATTTT
TRBD1	TRBJ1-5	TRBV7-8	18	few	CASSSPGQALFSNQPQHF	TGTGCCAGCAGCTCTCCCGGACAGGCTCTTTTTAGCAATCAGCCCCAGCATTTT